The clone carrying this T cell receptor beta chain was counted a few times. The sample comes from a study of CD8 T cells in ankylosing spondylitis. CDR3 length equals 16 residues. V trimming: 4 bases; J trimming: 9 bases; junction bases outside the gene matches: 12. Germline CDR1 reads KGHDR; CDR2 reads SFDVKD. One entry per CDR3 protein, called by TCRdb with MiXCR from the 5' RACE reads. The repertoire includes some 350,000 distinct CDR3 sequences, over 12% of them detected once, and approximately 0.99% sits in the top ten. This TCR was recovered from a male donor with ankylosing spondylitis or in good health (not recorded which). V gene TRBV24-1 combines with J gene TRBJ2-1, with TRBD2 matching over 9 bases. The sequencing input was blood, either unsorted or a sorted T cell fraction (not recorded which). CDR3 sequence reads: CATSDQAGGLEGEQFF. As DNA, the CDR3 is TGTGCCACCAGTGACCAAGCGGGGGGCCTTGAGGGTGAGCAGTTCTTC.